These 14 T cell receptor beta chains share one sample of origin, sequenced in a study of blood T cell repertoires in COVID-19. The assay was immunoSEQ multiplex PCR, and TCRdb's table has in-frame clones only and misses some. The sample includes around 200,000 clones, around 90% seen only once; the top ten take 0.62%. Sequencing was done on a sample of peripheral blood. All receptors come from a man in his forties or fifties with acute or convalescent COVID-19.

The chain employs TRBV12-3 or TRBV12-4 and TRBJ1-1; the D gene is possibly TRBD1 (5 bases). The CDR3 is 11 residues long. Trimming stripped 3 bases from V and 6 bases from J, with 5 bases between. CDR3 nucleotide sequence: TGTGCCAGCAGTTTCAGGGCTGAAGCTTTCTTT. Translating gives CASSFRAEAFF.

V gene TRBV6-1 combines with J gene TRBJ2-5; no definite D call. V was shortened by 3 bases and J by 5 bases, with 16 bases between the two germline ends. Germline values: CDR1 MNHNS, CDR2 SASEGT. This CDR3 contains 15 residues. Here the CDR3 reads CASSELVSARETQYF. The CDR3 nucleotides read TGTGCCAGCAGTGAGCTAGTTTCTGCGCGGGAGACCCAGTACTTC.

The rearrangement uses TRBV4-2 and TRBJ2-1; 9 bases are a match to TRBD2. Germline V gives CDR1 LGHNA, CDR2 YNFKEQ. With V trimmed by 3 bases and J by 13 bases, 10 bases remained unmatched. The CDR3 extends over 14 amino acids. The CDR3 nucleotides are TGTGCCAGCAGCCACGGTAGCGGGGGCCAAAGACAGTTCTTC. It encodes CASSHGSGGQRQFF.

The chain employs TRBV6-2 or TRBV6-3 and TRBJ2-7; tentative D call: TRBD1 (6 bases). Trimming left V 6 bases short and J 12 bases short, with 24 bases between. Germline V gives CDR1 MNHEY, CDR2 SVGEGT. The CDR3 contains 14 residues. As DNA, the CDR3 is TGTGCCAGCAGCCGCCCCCAGGGGCAAGGGGTTCGGTACGTC. It codes for CASSRPQGQGVRYV.

In DNA form, the CDR3 reads TGTGCCAGCAGTCTAGAGGAGATCCCCTTATATGGCTACACCTTC. It specifies CASSLEEIPLYGYTF. This chain connects TRBV2 to TRBJ1-2; D remains unclear. Germline values: CDR1 SNHLY, CDR2 FYNNEI. The CDR3 is 15 amino acids. V was clipped by 5 bases and J by 5 bases, with 18 bases between them.

CDR3 in DNA: TGTGCCAGCCTCCGGACAGAGAACACCGGGGAGCTGTTTTTT. This gives the protein CASLRTENTGELFF. The V call is TRBV7-8, the J call TRBJ2-2; D perhaps matches TRBD1 (6 bases). Trimming removed 8 bases from V and 1 base from J, with 11 bases in between. The CDR3 totals 14 residues. Germline CDR1 reads SGHVS; CDR2 reads FQNEAQ.

There are a few counts of this clone. The rearrangement joins TRBV18 to TRBJ1-2, with D perhaps matching TRBD1 (5 bases). V dropped 0 bases and J dropped 4 bases, with 12 bases sitting between them. CDR3 length equals 15 residues. Per the germline V gene, CDR1 is KGHSH and CDR2 is LQKENI. The CDR3 nucleotides are TGTGCCAGCTCACCACCGACACAGGTTGGCTATGGCTACACCTTC. Translating gives CASSPPTQVGYGYTF.

This chain uses TRBV7-9 with TRBJ1-4, with D perhaps TRBD1 (6 bases). CDR1 and CDR2 from the germline V gene are SEHNR and FQNEAQ (reference sequence). V lost 0 bases and J lost 7, with 15 bases in between. The CDR3 runs 16 residues. The CDR3 is CASSLAGRGALEKLFF. The DNA for the CDR3 is TGTGCCAGCAGCTTAGCCGGTCGGGGGGCACTTGAAAAACTGTTTTTT.

J is TRBJ2-1 and V is TRBV28; D perhaps matches TRBD1 (5 bases). The germline V and J ends were trimmed by 7 bases and 9 bases, with 13 bases remaining between them. The CDR3 is 12 residues long. Germline V gene sequence: CDR1 MDHEN, CDR2 SYDVKM. The DNA for the CDR3 is TGTGCCAGCACTGACAGTGGCGTTGAGCAGTTCTTC. Protein: CASTDSGVEQFF.

V and J are TRBV24-1 and TRBJ2-1; 8 bases are a match to TRBD2. J lost 4 bases, V lost 3 bases, and 7 bases had no gene match. This CDR3 region has 16 residues. From germline, CDR1 is KGHDR and CDR2 SFDVKD. The CDR3 sequence: CATSDPVVAGYNEQFF. DNA of the CDR3: TGTGCCACCAGTGATCCCGTGGTAGCGGGATACAATGAGCAGTTCTTC.

The DNA for the CDR3 is TGTGCCAGTCGTGGACAGGGGGCCTACGAGCAGTACTTC. This encodes CASRGQGAYEQYF. The chain combines TRBV19 with TRBJ2-7; 10 positions match TRBD1. Germline lookup yields CDR1 LNHDA and CDR2 SQIVND (reference sequence). The J segment lost 2 bases and the V segment lost 8 bases, leaving 3 bases of the junction unmatched. CDR3 length equals 13 residues.

This sequence joins TRBV15 and TRBJ2-3; D is possibly TRBD1 (6 bases). Trimming cost V 5 bases and J 1 base, with 13 bases left between them. This CDR3 comprises 15 residues. Germline CDR1 is LNHNV and CDR2 is YYDKDF (reference sequence). CDR3 sequence reads: CATSLPGVRTDTQYF. In DNA, the CDR3 is TGTGCCACCAGCCTTCCAGGGGTCCGCACAGATACGCAGTATTTT.

The genes are TRBV2 and TRBJ1-5, with D perhaps TRBD1 (6 bases). There are 14 residues in the CDR3. In germline, CDR1 is SNHLY, CDR2 FYNNEI. V was pared by 5 bases and J by 2 bases, with 10 bases between. In DNA form, the CDR3 reads TGTGCCAGCAGTAACCGACAGGGCAATCAGCCCCAGCATTTT. This codes for CASSNRQGNQPQHF.

This chain uses TRBV11-2 with TRBJ2-3, with D hard to call. Germline V gene sequence: CDR1 SGHAT, CDR2 FQNNGV. Deletions cut 1 base from V and 1 base from J, with 9 bases between. The CDR3 sequence is 15 residues long. CDR3 DNA: TGTGCCAGCAGCTTAGTGTGGCTCGGCACAGATACGCAGTATTTT. This translates into CASSLVWLGTDTQYF.